This T cell receptor beta chain was identified during a study of blood T cell repertoires in COVID-19. Here immunoSEQ multiplex PCR was the method, and the copy in TCRdb shows in-frame clones only, minus some. The sample lists 60,000 to 65,000 clones; 65% to 80% were seen once. The sequenced sample consisted of peripheral blood. The receptor was derived from a woman aged 80 or older with active or convalescent COVID-19.

The CDR3 DNA reads as TGTGCCATCAGTGTTCAGGGCGCGGCGGTAGGCTACACCTTC. It translates to CAISVQGAAVGYTF. The J gene is TRBJ1-2, the V gene TRBV10-3; D might be TRBD1 (5 bases). The V and J ends lost 4 bases and 8 bases respectively, with 17 bases between them. Germline CDR1 and CDR2: ENHRY and SYGVKD. CDR3 size: 14 residues.